The 4 T cell receptor beta chains given below trace back to one sample, sequenced in a study of CD8 T cells in Susac syndrome. Reverse transcription of roughly 0.5 to 1 ug RNA was performed with random hexamers. One entry per CDR3 protein results from TCRdb running MiXCR on the immunoSEQ multiplex PCR reads. The sample holds around 130,000 distinct CDR3 sequences, nearly 96% seen once. The sequencing sample was made of CD4+ T cells from PBMCs. These receptors were taken from a human donor with Susac syndrome.

The chain combines TRBV9 with TRBJ2-5; 13 bases are a match to TRBD2. Germline-derived CDR1 and CDR2 are SGDLS and YYNGEE. The CDR3 spans 19 residues. J was trimmed by 5 bases and V by 3 bases; bases with no gene match: 16. The DNA for the CDR3 is TGTGCCAGCAGCGCTGGAGGTTGGGGACTAGCGGGACGTCCGGAGACCCAGTACTTC. Translated: CASSAGGWGLAGRPETQYF.

The V gene is TRBV11-3, the J gene TRBJ2-1; D unclear. Germline V gene sequence: CDR1 SGHNT, CDR2 YENEEA. The CDR3 totals 13 residues. V lost 3 bases, J lost 0 bases, and 3 bases lay in between. CDR3 in DNA: TGTGCCAGCAGCTTTAGCTCCTACAATGAGCAGTTCTTC. Protein product: CASSFSSYNEQFF. Complete variable domain (other parts from reference TRBV11-3 and TRBJ2-1): EAGVVQSPRYKIIEKKQPVAFWCNPISGHNTLYWYLQNLGQGPELLIRYENEEAVDDSQLPKDRFSAERLKGVDSTLKIQPAELGDSAVYLCASSFSSYNEQFFGPGTRLTVL.

The rearrangement uses TRBV24-1 and TRBJ2-5; the D is unclear. Germline V lookup: CDR1 KGHDR, CDR2 SFDVKD. The CDR3 is 14 amino acids. V was pared by 9 bases and J by 7 bases, with 20 bases between. The CDR3 sequence: CATGKGGSMGTQYF. In nucleotides, the CDR3 is TGTGCCACCGGGAAGGGCGGTTCAATGGGGACCCAGTACTTC.

V gene TRBV28 combines with J gene TRBJ2-4; the D gene could be TRBD1 or TRBD2 (6 bases each). The V gene lost 1 base and the J gene lost 6 bases, with 13 bases spanning the gap. Germline CDR1 is MDHEN and CDR2 is SYDVKM. CDR3 size: 15 residues. The CDR3 bases are TGTGCCAGCAGTTTATCCGGGGGCAGCCGAAACATTCAGTACTTC. As protein: CASSLSGGSRNIQYF.